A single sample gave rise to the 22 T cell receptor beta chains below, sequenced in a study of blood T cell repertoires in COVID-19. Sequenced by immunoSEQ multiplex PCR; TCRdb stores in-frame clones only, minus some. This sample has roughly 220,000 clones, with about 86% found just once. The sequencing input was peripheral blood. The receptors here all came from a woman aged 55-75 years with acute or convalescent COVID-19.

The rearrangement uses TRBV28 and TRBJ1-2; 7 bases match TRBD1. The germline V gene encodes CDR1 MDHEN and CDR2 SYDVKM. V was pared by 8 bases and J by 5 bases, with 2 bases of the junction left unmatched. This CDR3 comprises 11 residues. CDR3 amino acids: CASQTGYGYTF. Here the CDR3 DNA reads TGTGCCAGCCAGACAGGGTATGGCTACACCTTC.

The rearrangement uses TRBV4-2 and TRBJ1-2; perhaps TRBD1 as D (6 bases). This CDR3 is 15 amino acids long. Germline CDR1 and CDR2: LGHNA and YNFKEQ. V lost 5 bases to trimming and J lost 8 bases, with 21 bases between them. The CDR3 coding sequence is TGTGCCAGCAGCAACGCCAGAGGACAGTCAGAGGGCTACACCTTC. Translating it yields CASSNARGQSEGYTF.

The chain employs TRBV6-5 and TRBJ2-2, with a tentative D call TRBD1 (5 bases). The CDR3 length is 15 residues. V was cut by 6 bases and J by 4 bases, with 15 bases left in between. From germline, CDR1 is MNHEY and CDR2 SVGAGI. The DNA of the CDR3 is TGTGCCAGCAGCCCCCAGGGCGTCGTCACCGGGGAGCTGTTTTTT. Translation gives CASSPQGVVTGELFF.

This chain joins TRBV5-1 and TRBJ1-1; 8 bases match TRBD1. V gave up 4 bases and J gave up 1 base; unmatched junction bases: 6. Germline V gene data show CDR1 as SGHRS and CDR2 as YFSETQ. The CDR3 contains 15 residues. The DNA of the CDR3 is TGCGCCAGCAGCCGAACAGGGGGTCGGAACACTGAAGCTTTCTTT. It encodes CASSRTGGRNTEAFF. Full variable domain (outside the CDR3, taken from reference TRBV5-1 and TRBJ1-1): KAGVTQTPRYLIKTRGQQVTLSCSPISGHRSVSWYQQTPGQGLQFLFEYFSETQRNKGNFPGRFSGRQFSNSRSEMNVSTLELGDSALYLCASSRTGGRNTEAFFGQGTRLTVV.

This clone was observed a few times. The CDR3 protein is CASSKTGGDTEAFF. The CDR3 DNA is TGTGCCAGCAGCAAAACAGGGGGAGACACTGAAGCTTTCTTT. This sequence joins TRBV13 and TRBJ1-1; the match to TRBD1 covers 8 bases. J gave up 3 bases and V 5 bases, and 5 bases lay outside the gene matches. Germline V gene sequence: CDR1 PRHDT, CDR2 FYEKMQ (reference sequence). The CDR3 spans 14 residues.

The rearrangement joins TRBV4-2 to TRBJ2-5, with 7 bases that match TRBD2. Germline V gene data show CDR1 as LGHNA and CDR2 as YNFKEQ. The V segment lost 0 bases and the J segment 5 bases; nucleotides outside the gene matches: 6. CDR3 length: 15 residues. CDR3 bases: TGTGCCAGCAGCCAAGAGTTCGGGGGGATTGAGACCCAGTACTTC. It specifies CASSQEFGGIETQYF.

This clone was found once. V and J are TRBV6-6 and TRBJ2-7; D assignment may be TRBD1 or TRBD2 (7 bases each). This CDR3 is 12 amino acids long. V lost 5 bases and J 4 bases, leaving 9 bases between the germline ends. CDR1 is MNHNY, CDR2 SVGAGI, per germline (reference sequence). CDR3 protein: CASSQGGYEQYF. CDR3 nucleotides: TGTGCCAGCAGTCAGGGGGGGTACGAGCAGTACTTC.

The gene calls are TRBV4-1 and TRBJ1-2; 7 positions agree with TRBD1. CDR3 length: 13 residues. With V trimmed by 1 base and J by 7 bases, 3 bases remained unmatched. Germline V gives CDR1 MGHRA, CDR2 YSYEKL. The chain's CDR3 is CASSQVAGGGYTF. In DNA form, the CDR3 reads TGCGCCAGCAGCCAAGTAGCAGGGGGTGGCTACACCTTC.

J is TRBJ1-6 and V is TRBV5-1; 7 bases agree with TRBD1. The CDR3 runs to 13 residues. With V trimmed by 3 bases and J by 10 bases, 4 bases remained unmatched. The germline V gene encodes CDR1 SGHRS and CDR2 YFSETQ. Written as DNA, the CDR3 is TGCGCCAGCAGCTCAACAGGGGACTCACCCCTCCACTTT. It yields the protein CASSSTGDSPLHF.

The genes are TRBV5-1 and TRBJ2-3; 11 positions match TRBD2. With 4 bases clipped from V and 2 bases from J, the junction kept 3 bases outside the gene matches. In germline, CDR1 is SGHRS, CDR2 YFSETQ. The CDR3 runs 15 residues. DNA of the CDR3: TGCGCCAGCAGCAATAGCGGGGGGGCCACAGATACGCAGTATTTT. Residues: CASSNSGGATDTQYF. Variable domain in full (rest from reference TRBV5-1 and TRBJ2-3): KAGVTQTPRYLIKTRGQQVTLSCSPISGHRSVSWYQQTPGQGLQFLFEYFSETQRNKGNFPGRFSGRQFSNSRSEMNVSTLELGDSALYLCASSNSGGATDTQYFGPGTRLTVL.

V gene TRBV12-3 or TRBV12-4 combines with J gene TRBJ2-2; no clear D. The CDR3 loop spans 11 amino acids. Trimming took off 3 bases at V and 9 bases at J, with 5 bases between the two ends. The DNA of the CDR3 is TGTGCCAGCAGTTTTATTAGGGAGCTGTTTTTT. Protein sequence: CASSFIRELFF.

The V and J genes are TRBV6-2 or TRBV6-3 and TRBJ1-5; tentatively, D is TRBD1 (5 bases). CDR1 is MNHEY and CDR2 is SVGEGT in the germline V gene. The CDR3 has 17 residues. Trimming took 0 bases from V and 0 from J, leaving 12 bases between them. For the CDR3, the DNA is TGTGCCAGCAGTTACTCCGACCCCAGGGATAGCAATCAGCCCCAGCATTTT. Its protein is CASSYSDPRDSNQPQHF.

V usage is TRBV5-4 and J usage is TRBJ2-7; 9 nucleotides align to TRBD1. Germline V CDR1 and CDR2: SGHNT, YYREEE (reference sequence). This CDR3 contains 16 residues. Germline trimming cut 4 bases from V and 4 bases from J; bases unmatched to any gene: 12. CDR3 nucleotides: TGTGCCAGCAGCCCGCCGCCGGGACAGGGAACATACGAGCAGTACTTC. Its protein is CASSPPPGQGTYEQYF.

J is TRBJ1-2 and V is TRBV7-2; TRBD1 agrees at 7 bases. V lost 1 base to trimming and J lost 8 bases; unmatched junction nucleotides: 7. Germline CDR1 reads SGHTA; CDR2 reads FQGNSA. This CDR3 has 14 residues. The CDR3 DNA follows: TGTGCCAGCAGCTTAGAGACAGGGAATGGCGGCTACACCTTC. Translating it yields CASSLETGNGGYTF.

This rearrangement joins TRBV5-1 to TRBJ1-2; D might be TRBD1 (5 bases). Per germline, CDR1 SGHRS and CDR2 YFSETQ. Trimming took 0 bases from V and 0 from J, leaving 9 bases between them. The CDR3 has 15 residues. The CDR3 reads CASSLEGIPNYGYTF. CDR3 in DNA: TGCGCCAGCAGCTTGGAGGGGATTCCTAACTATGGCTACACCTTC.

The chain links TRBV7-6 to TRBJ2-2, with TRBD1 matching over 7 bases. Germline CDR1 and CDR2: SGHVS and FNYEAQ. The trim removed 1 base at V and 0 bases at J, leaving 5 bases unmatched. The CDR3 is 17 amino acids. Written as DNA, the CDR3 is TGTGCCAGCAGCTTAGGAGGGACAGCCGCGAACACCGGGGAGCTGTTTTTT. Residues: CASSLGGTAANTGELFF.

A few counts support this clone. The CDR3, as DNA: TGTGCCAGCAGCCGACCCGGGACAGGGACTTTCTTT. Amino acids: CASSRPGTGTFF. This rearrangement joins TRBV6-2 or TRBV6-3 to TRBJ1-1, with 9 bases fitting TRBD1. The CDR3 contains 12 residues. The germline CDR1 and CDR2 sequences are MNHEY and SVGEGT. J gave up 12 bases and V 6 bases, and 8 bases lay outside the gene matches.

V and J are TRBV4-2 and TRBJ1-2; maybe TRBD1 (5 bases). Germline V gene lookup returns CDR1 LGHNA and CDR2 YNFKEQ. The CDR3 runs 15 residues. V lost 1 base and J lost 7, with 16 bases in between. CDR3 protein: CASSQGPSGTGGYTF. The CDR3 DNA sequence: TGTGCCAGCAGCCAAGGGCCCTCAGGGACTGGTGGCTACACCTTC.

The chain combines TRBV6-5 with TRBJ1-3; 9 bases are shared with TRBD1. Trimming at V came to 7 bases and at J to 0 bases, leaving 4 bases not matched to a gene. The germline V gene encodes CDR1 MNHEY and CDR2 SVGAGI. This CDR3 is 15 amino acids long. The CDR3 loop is CASIQGANSGNTIYF. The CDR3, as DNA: TGTGCCAGCATACAGGGGGCCAACTCTGGAAACACCATATATTTT.

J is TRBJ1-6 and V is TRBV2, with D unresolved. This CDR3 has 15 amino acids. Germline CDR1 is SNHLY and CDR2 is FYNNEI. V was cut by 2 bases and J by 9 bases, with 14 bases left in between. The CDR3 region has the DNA TGTGCCAGCAGTGAAAGTATTGTGAGTGGTTCACCCCTCCACTTT. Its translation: CASSESIVSGSPLHF.

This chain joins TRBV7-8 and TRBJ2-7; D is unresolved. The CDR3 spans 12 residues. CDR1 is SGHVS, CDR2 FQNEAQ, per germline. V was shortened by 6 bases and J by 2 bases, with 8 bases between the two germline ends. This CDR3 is CASSPSTYEQYF. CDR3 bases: TGTGCCAGCAGTCCATCAACCTACGAGCAGTACTTC.

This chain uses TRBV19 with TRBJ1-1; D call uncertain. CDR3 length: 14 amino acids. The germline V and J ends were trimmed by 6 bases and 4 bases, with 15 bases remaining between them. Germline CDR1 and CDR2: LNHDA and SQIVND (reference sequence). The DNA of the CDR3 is TGTGCCAGTAGCCCCTTGGTCTCGGGCACTGAAGCTTTCTTT. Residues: CASSPLVSGTEAFF.